Listed below are T cell receptor beta chains from one sample, sequenced in a study of T-cell memory formation after mild COVID-19. Each CDR3 protein gets one entry after TCRdb re-called the 5' RACE reads with MiXCR. The repertoire has almost 350,000 distinct CDR3 sequences, approximately 22% of them found once; the top ten carry approximately 22%. Sequenced input: PBMCs or a T cell subset sorted from them (not recorded which). The receptors come from a man younger than 30 who had mild COVID-19 (a few samples of this study predate the infection). Cell type and time point are not known. Each CDR3 is given with its conserved first and last residue. The order of the fields is V gene, clone size, D gene, J gene, CDR3 DNA, CDR3 protein. The D gene is left open where the match is weak. Clone size is stated in some rows and not others, as once, few, many or a class when expanded.

TRBV4-1	few	TRBD2	TRBJ2-7	TGCGCCAGCAGCCAAGAGGCGGGACTAGCGAGGTCCGGGGAGCAGTACTTC	CASSQEAGLARSGEQYF
TRBV7-3	few	-	TRBJ2-2	TGTGCCAGCAGCTTACACCCCCAGGGTACCGGGGAGCTGTTTTTT	CASSLHPQGTGELFF
TRBV20-1	-	TRBD2	TRBJ2-3	TGCAGTGCTAGCCCAGCGGGGTCGACAGATACGCAGTATTTT	CSASPAGSTDTQYF
TRBV2	few	-	TRBJ1-5	TGTGCCAAAAGCGGGGAGCGGGAGCAGCCCCAGCATTTT	CAKSGEREQPQHF
TRBV10-3	-	TRBD2	TRBJ2-7	TGTGCCATCAGTTCCTCCGGGACTACCCTCGAGCAGTACTTC	CAISSSGTTLEQYF
TRBV20-1	-	TRBD1	TRBJ1-2	TGCAGTGCTAGCCCTACAGGGGTCTATGGCTACACCTTC	CSASPTGVYGYTF
TRBV24-1	few	-	TRBJ2-1	TGTGCCACCAGTGATAACCCCGACAATGAGCAGTTCTTC	CATSDNPDNEQFF
TRBV4-1	-	-	TRBJ2-5	TGCGCCAGCACCCAAGATGGGATGGGTTCTCTTGCGGAGACCCAGTACTTC	CASTQDGMGSLAETQYF
TRBV5-4	-	TRBD1	TRBJ1-2	TGTGCCAGCAGCTTCCCGGGACAGGGGAACTATGGCTACACCTTC	CASSFPGQGNYGYTF
TRBV7-9	few	TRBD1	TRBJ2-5	TGTGCCAGCAGCTTAAGGGACAGGGGGTTGGAAGAGACCCAGTACTTC	CASSLRDRGLEETQYF
TRBV5-1	-	-	TRBJ1-1	TGCGCCAGCAGTCAATACGGAGCGGAGAACACTGAAGCTTTCTTT	CASSQYGAENTEAFF
TRBV7-2	few	TRBD1	TRBJ2-6	TGTGCCAGCGTCCGGGACAGGGGGACAGGGGCCAACGTCCTGACTTTC	CASVRDRGTGANVLTF
TRBV28	-	-	TRBJ2-1	TGTGCCAGCACACTCGACAATGAGCAGTTCTTC	CASTLDNEQFF
TRBV5-5	few	TRBD2	TRBJ2-3	TGTGCCAGCAGCCTCATAGCGGGGGGCGGCACAGATACGCAGTATTTT	CASSLIAGGGTDTQYF
TRBV10-2	-	-	TRBJ1-1	TGCGCCAGCAGATGGACGGGGGGAAACACTGAAGCTTTCTTT	CASRWTGGNTEAFF
TRBV6-5	few	-	TRBJ1-5	TGTGCCAGCAGTGCGGACGCCGGGAGGAATCAGCCCCAGCATTTT	CASSADAGRNQPQHF
TRBV27	few	-	TRBJ2-2	TGTGCCAGCAGTCCAGAGAGACAGTTCTCCGGGGAGCTGTTTTTT	CASSPERQFSGELFF
TRBV12-3/TRBV12-4	-	-	TRBJ1-5	TGTGCCAGCAGAGAGGGGACGGGTCAGCCCCAGCATTTT	CASREGTGQPQHF
TRBV7-2	few	-	TRBJ1-1	TGTGCCAGCAGCTTTTCCGGGGGAAACACTGAAGCTTTCTTT	CASSFSGGNTEAFF
TRBV28	-	-	TRBJ1-1	TGTGCCAGCATCCTCGGTAAAACTGAAGCTTTCTTT	CASILGKTEAFF
TRBV11-2	many	TRBD2	TRBJ2-5	TGTGCCAGCAGGTCACTAGCGGGCGGGGAGACCCAGTACTTC	CASRSLAGGETQYF
TRBV9	few	TRBD2	TRBJ2-5	TGTGCCAGCAGCGTAGAGGGTAGCGGGGGGGCAAGAGAGACCCAGTACTTC	CASSVEGSGGARETQYF
TRBV7-2	-	-	TRBJ2-2	TGTGCCAGCAGCTTATTCGGGTCCGGGGAGCTGTTTTTT	CASSLFGSGELFF
TRBV5-1	few	-	TRBJ2-7	TGCGCCAGCACCCCCGGGACGGTCTCCTACGAGCAGTACTTC	CASTPGTVSYEQYF
TRBV10-3	-	-	TRBJ2-1	TGTGCCATCAGTGGGACAGCTCCTGAGCAGTTCTTC	CAISGTAPEQFF
TRBV7-2	-	TRBD2	TRBJ2-7	TGTGCCAGCAGTTTGAAAAGCGGGGCTGCCTACGAGCAGTACTTC	CASSLKSGAAYEQYF
TRBV11-2	many	TRBD2	TRBJ2-1	TGTGCCAGCAGCCCCGGGAGGGGCGTCCAGCGGTACAATGAGCAGTTCTTC	CASSPGRGVQRYNEQFF
TRBV12-3/TRBV12-4	once	TRBD2	TRBJ2-1	TGTGCCAGCAGTTCTGTAGCGGGGGACACCTACAATGAGCAGTTCTTC	CASSSVAGDTYNEQFF
TRBV30	few	-	TRBJ2-7	TGTGCCTGGAGTGTCCACAGCTACGAGCAGTACTTC	CAWSVHSYEQYF
TRBV7-2	many	-	TRBJ2-4	TGTGCCAGCAGCCGGCGGGCGGACATTCAGTACTTC	CASSRRADIQYF
TRBV19	few	TRBD1	TRBJ2-2	TGTGCCAGTAGTACCCGACAGGGGGCGCACACCGGGGAGCTGTTTTTT	CASSTRQGAHTGELFF
TRBV7-3	-	-	TRBJ2-5	TGTGCCAGCTCGTTGTCTAGCTTAGAGACCCAGTACTTC	CASSLSSLETQYF
TRBV4-2	once	-	TRBJ2-3	TGTGCCAGCAGCCAAGTTACTGTCACAGATACGCAGTATTTT	CASSQVTVTDTQYF
TRBV5-1	-	-	TRBJ2-2	TGCGCCAGCAACCTCCAGGGTACCGGGGAGCTGTTTTTT	CASNLQGTGELFF
TRBV15	few	-	TRBJ1-2	TGTGCCACCAGCAGGTACTGGGCCACTAACTATGGCTACACCTTC	CATSRYWATNYGYTF
TRBV14	few	-	TRBJ2-5	TGTGCCAGCAGCCAAGAGCTCTTGGAGACCCAGTACTTC	CASSQELLETQYF
TRBV12-3/TRBV12-4	-	-	TRBJ2-5	TGTGCCAGCAGTTTAGGCGGAGGTGGGCTAGGGCAGAAGACCCAGTACTTC	CASSLGGGGLGQKTQYF
TRBV7-8	-	-	TRBJ1-2	TGTGCCAGCAGCCCAAGGGCGGGGGGCTATGGCTACACCTTC	CASSPRAGGYGYTF
TRBV7-9	-	-	TRBJ1-1	TGTGCCAGCAGCTTAGTTCAGGGGCTTGAAGCTTTCTTT	CASSLVQGLEAFF
TRBV4-3	few	-	TRBJ2-7	TGCGCCAGCAGCCAAGGCCAGACAGTCGAGCAGTACTTC	CASSQGQTVEQYF
TRBV7-9	few	-	TRBJ1-5	TGTGCCAGCAGCCCTGGCGTGCGCAATCAGCCCCAGCATTTT	CASSPGVRNQPQHF
TRBV28	-	-	TRBJ2-6	TGTGCCAGCAGTTTGGGAGTAACAGGGGCCAACGTCCTGACTTTC	CASSLGVTGANVLTF
TRBV11-2	-	TRBD1	TRBJ1-2	TGTGCCAGCAGCCGTCTCCGACAGGGGGATGGCTACACCTTC	CASSRLRQGDGYTF
TRBV29-1	-	TRBD1	TRBJ2-2	TGCAGCGTCGCTGAGCAGGGGGCGGGGGAGCTGTTTTTT	CSVAEQGAGELFF
TRBV6-5	-	TRBD2	TRBJ2-3	TGTGCCAGCACCGATCCGGGGGGGCCCTCCGATACGCAGTATTTT	CASTDPGGPSDTQYF